The rows below give T cell receptor beta chains drawn from one sample of a study of sequential checkpoint blockade in melanoma. The repertoire was sequenced with immunoSEQ multiplex PCR; TCRdb's copy has only in-frame clones and lacks some. The table includes about 9,600 clones, 24% detected once. The material was tumor tissue (inferred from file names), obtained from a patient given nivolumab and ipilimumab in sequence. These receptors came from a human donor with melanoma. CDR3s include the opening cysteine and the closing phenylalanine or tryptophan. Fields, in order: clone size, J gene, D gene, V gene, CDR3 protein, CDR3 DNA. The D gene is left open where the match is weak. Some rows mark clone size as missing; the rest say once, few, many or name a class of expanded clone.

- TRBJ2-1 TRBD1 TRBV19 CASSVGQGSGYNEQFF TGTGCCAGTAGTGTGGGACAGGGTTCTGGCTACAATGAGCAGTTCTTC
few TRBJ2-5 TRBD2 TRBV5-1 CASSFLAGLAGGYQETQYF TGCGCCAGCAGCTTTCTCGCGGGACTAGCGGGAGGGTACCAAGAGACCCAGTACTTC
- TRBJ1-4 TRBD1 TRBV6-8 CASSFTGTGWEKLFF TGTGCCAGCAGTTTCACCGGGACAGGGTGGGAAAAACTGTTTTTT
- TRBJ2-7 TRBD1 TRBV6-4 CAISQPGQENYEQYF TGTGCCATCAGTCAACCGGGACAGGAGAACTACGAGCAGTACTTC
- TRBJ1-6 - TRBV5-1 CASSLAAAYNSPLHF TGCGCCAGCAGCCTGGCGGCCGCCTATAATTCACCCCTCCACTTT
- TRBJ1-5 - TRBV15 CATSRDGDSNQPQHF TGTGCCACCAGCAGAGATGGGGACAGCAATCAGCCCCAGCATTTT
few TRBJ2-7 TRBD1 TRBV14 CASSVGGTGSYEQYF TGTGCCAGCAGCGTGGGCGGGACAGGGTCTTACGAGCAGTACTTC
few TRBJ1-1 - TRBV7-8 CASIQSWRTEAFF TGTGCCAGCATCCAATCCTGGAGAACTGAAGCTTTCTTT
- TRBJ2-7 - TRBV5-1 CASSLDIAESDEQYF TGCGCCAGCAGCTTGGATATAGCGGAATCCGACGAGCAGTACTTC
- TRBJ1-5 - TRBV27 CASSVEGINQPQHF TGTGCCAGCAGCGTGGAGGGGATCAATCAGCCCCAGCATTTT
few TRBJ1-1 - TRBV9 CASNVGGNTEAFF TGTGCCAGCAATGTTGGGGGGAACACTGAAGCTTTCTTT
- TRBJ2-2 - TRBV29-1 CSVPEGTGELFF TGCAGCGTCCCAGAGGGAACCGGGGAGCTGTTTTTT
few TRBJ1-2 TRBD1 TRBV11-3 CASSLEGQQHNYGYTF TGTGCCAGCAGCTTAGAGGGACAGCAGCACAACTATGGCTACACCTTC
many TRBJ2-7 TRBD2 TRBV11-3 CASTPGGGSNEQYF TGTGCCAGCACCCCCGGCGGGGGGAGCAACGAGCAGTACTTC
few TRBJ1-5 - TRBV30 CAWRRGPNQPQHF TGTGCCTGGAGACGGGGCCCCAATCAGCCCCAGCATTTT
- TRBJ1-2 - TRBV7-6 CASRLGVGIGGYTF TGTGCCAGCAGACTAGGGGTCGGGATTGGCGGCTACACCTTC
- TRBJ2-1 - TRBV19 CASSTLSARPYNEQFF TGTGCCAGTAGTACTTTATCTGCCCGGCCCTACAATGAGCAGTTCTTC
few TRBJ2-1 - TRBV6-8 CASSSRTVPTSYNEQFF TGTGCCAGCAGCTCCCGGACGGTGCCCACCTCCTACAATGAGCAGTTCTTC
- TRBJ2-2 - TRBV6-8 CASSPQGRDGELFF TGTGCCAGCAGTCCCCAGGGGCGGGACGGGGAGCTGTTTTTT
- TRBJ2-7 TRBD2 TRBV29-1 CSVGGPVAGGQGEQYF TGCAGCGTTGGTGGCCCGGTAGCGGGAGGGCAGGGCGAGCAGTACTTC
- TRBJ2-3 - TRBV5-1 CASSLGQSLDTQYF TGCGCCAGCAGCTTGGGACAGTCGTTAGATACGCAGTATTTT
many TRBJ1-2 TRBD1 TRBV11-3 CASRDGAGGLGYTF TGTGCCAGCAGAGATGGGGCAGGGGGGCTTGGCTACACCTTC
- TRBJ1-2 - TRBV6-8 CASSYRGAAPGYGYTF TGTGCCAGCAGTTACCGCGGGGCAGCTCCTGGCTATGGCTACACCTTC
few TRBJ1-5 TRBD1 TRBV19 CASSMRTGGANQPQHF TGTGCCAGTAGTATGAGGACAGGGGGTGCCAATCAGCCCCAGCATTTT
- TRBJ2-5 - TRBV11-3 CASSPTGQLLGTQYF TGTGCCAGCAGCCCTACAGGACAGCTCTTGGGGACCCAGTACTTC
- TRBJ2-3 - TRBV12-5 CASGSEIGTRLLNTQYF TGTGCTAGTGGTTCCGAGATCGGGACTCGCCTCTTAAATACGCAGTATTTT
- TRBJ2-7 TRBD1 TRBV28 CASRRQGERSYEQYF TGTGCCAGCAGACGACAGGGGGAACGATCCTACGAGCAGTACTTC
few TRBJ2-2 - TRBV11-3 CASSNWDTANTGELFF TGTGCCAGCAGCAATTGGGACACCGCAAACACCGGGGAGCTGTTTTTT
medium-sized TRBJ2-7 - TRBV11-3 CASSFGRGSYEQYF TGTGCCAGCAGCTTCGGGAGAGGGTCCTACGAGCAGTACTTC
- TRBJ2-7 TRBD2 TRBV15 CATSRGGDSGPAYEQYF TGTGCCACCAGCAGAGGTGGCGATAGCGGGCCTGCCTACGAGCAGTACTTC
few TRBJ1-1 - TRBV6-8 CASTPDRSTNTEAFF TGTGCCAGCACGCCCGACAGGAGCACGAACACTGAAGCTTTCTTT
many TRBJ1-1 TRBD1 TRBV11-3 CASSQDRANTEAFF TGTGCCAGCAGCCAGGACAGGGCGAACACTGAAGCTTTCTTT
medium-sized TRBJ1-4 - TRBV11-3 CASSQQRATNEKLFF TGTGCCAGCAGTCAACAGCGAGCAACTAATGAAAAACTGTTTTTT
- TRBJ2-4 TRBD1 TRBV11-3 CASSSDRGSGIQYF TGTGCCAGCAGCTCCGACAGGGGGTCTGGCATTCAGTACTTC
few TRBJ2-1 - TRBV19 CASSKVAGSYNEQFF TGTGCCAGTAGTAAGGTGGCTGGCTCCTACAATGAGCAGTTCTTC
medium-sized TRBJ1-4 TRBD1 TRBV19 CASSQIQGEKLFF TGTGCCAGTAGCCAGATACAGGGGGAAAAACTGTTTTTT
medium-sized TRBJ1-2 - TRBV30 CAWWTAGQSHYGYTF TGTGCCTGGTGGACTGCGGGTCAATCTCACTATGGCTACACCTTC
few TRBJ2-1 TRBD2 TRBV5-1 CASSLEVTSDNEQFF TGCGCCAGCAGCTTGGAAGTGACTAGCGACAATGAGCAGTTCTTC
- TRBJ1-3 - TRBV15 CATSGGRSSSGNTIYF TGTGCCACCAGCGGGGGACGCAGCAGCTCTGGAAACACCATATATTTT
few TRBJ1-6 - TRBV15 CATSLGQLNSPLHF TGTGCCACCAGCTTGGGACAACTTAATTCACCCCTCCACTTT
medium-sized TRBJ2-5 - TRBV11-3 CASSPGLEQETQYF TGTGCCAGCAGCCCGGGACTCGAACAAGAGACCCAGTACTTC
- TRBJ2-5 - TRBV18 CASSPQGQVARETQYF TGTGCCAGCTCACCCCAAGGTCAGGTGGCCCGAGAGACCCAGTACTTC
medium-sized TRBJ2-7 TRBD2 TRBV30 CAWSTSSSGRQYF TGTGCCTGGAGTACCTCATCTAGCGGACGGCAGTACTTC
few TRBJ2-7 TRBD2 TRBV6-8 CASRQGLAGDEQYF TGTGCCAGCAGGCAGGGACTAGCGGGAGACGAGCAGTACTTC
many TRBJ2-1 TRBD2 TRBV7-7 CASSQDSSGRIYNEQFF TGTGCCAGCAGCCAAGATTCTAGCGGGAGGATCTACAATGAGCAGTTCTTC
many TRBJ2-6 - TRBV11-3 CASSLATGMEAGANVLTF TGTGCCAGCAGCTTGGCCACAGGGATGGAGGCTGGGGCCAACGTCCTGACTTTC
many TRBJ1-4 - TRBV9 CASSVGRAANEKLFF TGTGCCAGCAGCGTAGGGAGGGCGGCTAATGAAAAACTGTTTTTT
- TRBJ1-1 - TRBV7-2 CASSWGRGTEAFF TGTGCCAGCAGCTGGGGACGGGGGACTGAAGCTTTCTTT
once TRBJ2-3 - TRBV19 CASSIAASTDTQYF TGTGCCAGTAGTATAGCGGCTAGCACAGATACGCAGTATTTT
- TRBJ2-7 TRBD2 TRBV6-8 CASSTSGLAEHYEQYF TGTGCCAGCAGTACCTCGGGACTAGCGGAACACTACGAGCAGTACTTC
medium-sized TRBJ1-2 TRBD1 TRBV11-3 CASSSPDRGRVGYTF TGTGCCAGCAGCTCCCCGGACAGGGGGCGAGTAGGCTACACCTTC
- TRBJ1-4 - TRBV9 CASRAGQLNEKLFF TGTGCCAGCAGAGCTGGACAGTTAAATGAAAAACTGTTTTTT
few TRBJ2-3 - TRBV5-1 CASSQAWGSSTDTQYF TGCGCCAGCAGCCAAGCATGGGGGTCGAGCACAGATACGCAGTATTTT
- TRBJ2-2 - TRBV5-1 CASMGGWNTGELFF TGCGCCAGCATGGGTGGATGGAACACCGGGGAGCTGTTTTTT
- TRBJ1-5 - TRBV11-3 CASSYSATKEPQHF TGTGCCAGCAGCTACAGTGCCACCAAGGAGCCCCAGCATTTT